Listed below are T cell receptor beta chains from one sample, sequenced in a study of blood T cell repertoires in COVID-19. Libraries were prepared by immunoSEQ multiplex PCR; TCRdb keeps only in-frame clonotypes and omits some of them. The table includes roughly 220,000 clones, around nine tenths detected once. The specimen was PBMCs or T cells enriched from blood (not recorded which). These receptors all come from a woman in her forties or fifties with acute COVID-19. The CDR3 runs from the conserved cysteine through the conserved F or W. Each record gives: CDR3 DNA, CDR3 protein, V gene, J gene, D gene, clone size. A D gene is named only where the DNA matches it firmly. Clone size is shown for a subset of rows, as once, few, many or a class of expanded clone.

cdr3_nt: TGTGCCAGCAGTGCAGCAGGGGTGGATACGCAGTATTTT; cdr3_aa: CASSAAGVDTQYF; v_call: TRBV2; j_call: TRBJ2-3; d_call: -; clone_size: -
cdr3_nt: TGTGCCAGCAGCTTAATCATGGGGGGGCGGTTAGATCTGGCCCGAACCTACGAGCAGTACTTC; cdr3_aa: CASSLIMGGRLDLARTYEQYF; v_call: TRBV7-3; j_call: TRBJ2-7; d_call: -; clone_size: -
cdr3_nt: TGTGCCAGTAACCCCCGACAGGGCTATAATTCACCCCTCCACTTT; cdr3_aa: CASNPRQGYNSPLHF; v_call: TRBV19; j_call: TRBJ1-6; d_call: TRBD1; clone_size: -
cdr3_nt: TGTGCCTGGGAAGGGGCCGGGGGTTCCGGCTACACCTTC; cdr3_aa: CAWEGAGGSGYTF; v_call: TRBV30; j_call: TRBJ1-2; d_call: -; clone_size: -
cdr3_nt: TGTGCCAGCAGTCTCGGGCTAGCGGGAGGACCGGGGGTAGATACGCAGTATTTT; cdr3_aa: CASSLGLAGGPGVDTQYF; v_call: TRBV11-2; j_call: TRBJ2-3; d_call: TRBD2; clone_size: -
cdr3_nt: TGCGCCAGCTTAGTCGGGACTAGCGGGACGAATGAGCAGTTCTTC; cdr3_aa: CASLVGTSGTNEQFF; v_call: TRBV5-1; j_call: TRBJ2-1; d_call: TRBD2; clone_size: few
cdr3_nt: TGTGCCAGCAGCCATAATAGCGGGAGCGGGGCAGATACGCAGTATTTT; cdr3_aa: CASSHNSGSGADTQYF; v_call: TRBV9; j_call: TRBJ2-3; d_call: TRBD2; clone_size: -
cdr3_nt: TGTGCCAGCAGCGGGGGGAGGGCTAACACTGAAGCTTTCTTT; cdr3_aa: CASSGGRANTEAFF; v_call: TRBV9; j_call: TRBJ1-1; d_call: -; clone_size: -
cdr3_nt: TGTGCCAGCAGCTTAACAGGGGGCATCGGGGAGCTGTTTTTT; cdr3_aa: CASSLTGGIGELFF; v_call: TRBV11-3; j_call: TRBJ2-2; d_call: TRBD1; clone_size: -
cdr3_nt: TGTGCCAGTAGTCTCGGACTCAGGGGCTACAATGAGCAGTTCTTC; cdr3_aa: CASSLGLRGYNEQFF; v_call: TRBV19; j_call: TRBJ2-1; d_call: -; clone_size: -
cdr3_nt: TGTGCCAGCAGTTTAAGCGGGGACCGACACCGCGAGCAGTACTTC; cdr3_aa: CASSLSGDRHREQYF; v_call: TRBV28; j_call: TRBJ2-7; d_call: TRBD2; clone_size: -
cdr3_nt: TGTGCCAGCAGCCACAGGACCATGAACACTGAAGCTTTCTTT; cdr3_aa: CASSHRTMNTEAFF; v_call: TRBV7-9; j_call: TRBJ1-1; d_call: -; clone_size: once
cdr3_nt: TGTGCCAGCAGCCAAGAGGGTCGTCGGGGCTACACCTTC; cdr3_aa: CASSQEGRRGYTF; v_call: TRBV7-3; j_call: TRBJ1-2; d_call: -; clone_size: -
cdr3_nt: TGTGCCAGCAGCCCAGGACAGGGGATGTTTGGAGAGCTGTTTTTT; cdr3_aa: CASSPGQGMFGELFF; v_call: TRBV6-6; j_call: TRBJ2-2; d_call: TRBD1; clone_size: -
cdr3_nt: TGCGCCAGCAGCTCGGGGGTCACTGGGGCCAACGTCCTGACTTTC; cdr3_aa: CASSSGVTGANVLTF; v_call: TRBV5-1; j_call: TRBJ2-6; d_call: -; clone_size: -
cdr3_nt: TGTGCCAGCAGCCCGCGGGGGTCACTTGAGACCCAGTACTTC; cdr3_aa: CASSPRGSLETQYF; v_call: TRBV7-2; j_call: TRBJ2-5; d_call: TRBD2; clone_size: -
cdr3_nt: TGTGCCAGCAGCTACGACAGCTATGGCTACACCTTC; cdr3_aa: CASSYDSYGYTF; v_call: TRBV7-2; j_call: TRBJ1-2; d_call: -; clone_size: -